The clone carrying this T cell receptor beta chain was observed many times. What it binds is not known. It was by 5'RACE with 10-nucleotide random UMIs that the cDNA was made. TCRdb re-called the 5' RACE reads through MiXCR, storing one row per CDR3 protein. Of 74,000 or so distinct CDR3 sequences listed, around a tenth are singletons. The data originate from a study of neurological immune-mediated disorders. Study-wide points: The highest TCR clonal expansion occurred in HTLV-1-associated myelopathy; multiple sclerosis fell below healthy controls. None of the CDR3 amino acid sequences in expanded clones turned up in more than one subject, which points to private repertoires in all groups.

CDR1 and CDR2 from the germline V gene are SGDLS and YYNGEE. Between the trimmed V and J ends, which lost 2 bases and 4 bases, there was a span of 6 bases. CDR3 size: 13 residues. The sequencing input was PBMCs. This sequence joins TRBV9 and TRBJ1-4; no clear D. The origin of this receptor is a man aged 50 to 59 in good health. The CDR3 sequence: CASSVAVNEKLFF. CDR3 DNA sequence: TGTGCCAGCAGCGTGGCAGTTAATGAAAAACTGTTTTTT.